The entry that follows covers one T cell receptor beta chain sequence. Antigen: not known. This specimen belongs to a study of cytomegalovirus exposure and HLA in healthy donors. The overall study: Among 398 genotyped donors, around 77% fell in the Caucasian-associated ancestry cluster. The study's findings and limits: Highest at DRB1 and lowest at HLA-C, TCR association rates differed among HLA loci in a later analysis. The study carried out a later analysis of TCR beta sequences. It associated 15,000 to 20,000 of them with specific HLA alleles at a false discovery rate of 0.05.

Primers included in the PCR were 60 Vbeta and 13 Jbeta primers. Clones were read by immunoSEQ multiplex PCR, and TCRdb kept only the in-frame ones, dropping some. The sample has over 150,000 clones, 84% seen once. The CDR3 is 13 residues long. The V gene end was trimmed by 10 bases and the J gene end by 4 bases; junction bases not matched to a gene: 7. Per germline, CDR1 SNHLY and CDR2 FYNNEI. The TCR sequence derives from a girl between 5 and 17 years old in good health and CMV-seropositive. Sequenced sample: PBMCs. The chain uses TRBV2 and TRBJ1-1, with 9 bases matching TRBD1. CDR3 coding DNA: TGTGCCATCGACAGGGGGGAGGGCACTGAAGCTTTCTTT. Residues: CAIDRGEGTEAFF.